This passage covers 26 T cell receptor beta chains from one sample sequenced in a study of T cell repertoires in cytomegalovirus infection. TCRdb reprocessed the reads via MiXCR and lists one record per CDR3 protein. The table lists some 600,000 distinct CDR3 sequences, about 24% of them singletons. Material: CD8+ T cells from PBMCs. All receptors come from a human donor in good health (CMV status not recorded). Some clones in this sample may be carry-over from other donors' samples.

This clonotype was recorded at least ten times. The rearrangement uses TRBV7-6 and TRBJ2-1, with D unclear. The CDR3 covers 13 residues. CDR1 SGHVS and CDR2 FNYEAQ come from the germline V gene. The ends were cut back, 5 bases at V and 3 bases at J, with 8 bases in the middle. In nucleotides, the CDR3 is TGTGCCAGCAGCGATAACTACTACAATGAGCAGTTCTTC. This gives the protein CASSDNYYNEQFF.

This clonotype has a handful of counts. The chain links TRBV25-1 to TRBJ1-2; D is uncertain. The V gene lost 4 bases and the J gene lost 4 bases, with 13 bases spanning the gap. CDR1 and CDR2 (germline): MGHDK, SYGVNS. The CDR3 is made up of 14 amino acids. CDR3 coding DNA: TGTGCCAGCAGTGTGACAAGCGCAGGCTATGGCTACACCTTC. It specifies CASSVTSAGYGYTF.

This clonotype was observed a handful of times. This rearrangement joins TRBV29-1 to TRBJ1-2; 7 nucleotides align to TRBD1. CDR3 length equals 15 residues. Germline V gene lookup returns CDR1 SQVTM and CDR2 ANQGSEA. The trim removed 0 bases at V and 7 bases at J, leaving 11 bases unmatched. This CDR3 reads CSVEESQGKGFGYTF. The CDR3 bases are TGCAGCGTTGAAGAATCACAGGGGAAGGGGTTTGGCTACACCTTC.

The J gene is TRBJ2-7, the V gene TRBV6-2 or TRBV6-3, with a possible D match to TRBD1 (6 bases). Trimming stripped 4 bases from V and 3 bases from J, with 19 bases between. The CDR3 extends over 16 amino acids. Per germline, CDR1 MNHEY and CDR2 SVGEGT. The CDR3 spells CASSSLTTGFLYEQYV. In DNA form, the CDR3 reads TGTGCCAGCAGTTCGCTAACGACAGGTTTTCTCTACGAGCAGTACGTC.

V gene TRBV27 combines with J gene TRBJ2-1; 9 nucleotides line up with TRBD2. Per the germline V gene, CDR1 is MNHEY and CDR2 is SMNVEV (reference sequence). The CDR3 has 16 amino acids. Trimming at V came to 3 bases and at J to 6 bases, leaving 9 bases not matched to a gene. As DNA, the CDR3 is TGTGCCAGCAGTTTGGTGGGCGGGGGGGCTCTCAATGAGCAGTTCTTC. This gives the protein CASSLVGGGALNEQFF.

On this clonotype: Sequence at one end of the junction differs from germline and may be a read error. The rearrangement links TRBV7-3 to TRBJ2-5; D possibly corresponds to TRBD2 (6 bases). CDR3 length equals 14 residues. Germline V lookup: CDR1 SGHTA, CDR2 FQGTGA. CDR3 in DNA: TGTGCCGGCAGCTTACCCGGGGGAGGTGAGACCCAGTACTTC. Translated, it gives CAGSLPGGGETQYF.

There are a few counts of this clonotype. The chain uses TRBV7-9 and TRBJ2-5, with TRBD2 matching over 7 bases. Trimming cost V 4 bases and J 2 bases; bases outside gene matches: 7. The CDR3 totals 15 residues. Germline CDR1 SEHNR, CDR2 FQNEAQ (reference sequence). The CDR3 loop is CASSSLSGVQETQYF. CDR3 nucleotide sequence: TGTGCCAGCAGCTCCCTGAGCGGGGTACAAGAGACCCAGTACTTC.

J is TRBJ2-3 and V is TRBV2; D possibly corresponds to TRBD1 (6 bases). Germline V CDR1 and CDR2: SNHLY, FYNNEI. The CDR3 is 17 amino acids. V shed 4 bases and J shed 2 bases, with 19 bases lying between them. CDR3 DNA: TGTGCCAGCAGTGTTATAGGTGGCCTGGGACACACAGATACGCAGTATTTT. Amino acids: CASSVIGGLGHTDTQYF. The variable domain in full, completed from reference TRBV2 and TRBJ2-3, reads EPEVTQTPSHQVTQMGQEVILRCVPISNHLYFYWYRQILGQKVEFLVSFYNNEISEKSEIFDDQFSVERPDGSNFTLKIRSTKLEDSAMYFCASSVIGGLGHTDTQYFGPGTRLTVL.

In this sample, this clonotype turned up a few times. DNA for the CDR3: TGTGCCAGCAGCTTAGAGCTCGGAGATGAGACCCAGTACTTC. This encodes CASSLELGDETQYF. The chain is built from TRBV7-8 and TRBJ2-5; no clear D gene. This CDR3 spans 14 amino acids. Trimming cost V 1 base and J 5 bases, with 11 bases left between them. Looked up from germline, CDR1 is SGHVS and CDR2 is FQNEAQ.

CDR3 in DNA: TGTGCCACCTACAGGGACGACACCGGGGAGCTGTTTTTT. This sequence encodes CATYRDDTGELFF. This rearrangement joins TRBV2 to TRBJ2-2; D possibly corresponds to TRBD1 (6 bases). Germline V gene data show CDR1 as SNHLY and CDR2 as FYNNEI. The ends were cut back, 10 bases at V and 3 bases at J, with 12 bases in the middle. This CDR3 has 13 residues.

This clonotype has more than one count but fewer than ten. CDR3 coding DNA: TGTGCCAGCAGTTACTCGAAGGCAGGCACTGAAGCTTTCTTT. It translates to CASSYSKAGTEAFF. V gene TRBV6-2 or TRBV6-3 combines with J gene TRBJ1-1; no reliable D call. The CDR3 covers 14 residues. Germline loops: CDR1 MNHEY, CDR2 SVGEGT. V was shortened by 0 bases and J by 4 bases, with 9 bases between the two germline ends.

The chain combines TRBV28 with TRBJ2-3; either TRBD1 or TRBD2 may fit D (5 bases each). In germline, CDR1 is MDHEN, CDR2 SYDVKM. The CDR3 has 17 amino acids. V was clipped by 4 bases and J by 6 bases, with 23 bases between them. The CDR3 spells CASSSDTGLTLVDTQYF. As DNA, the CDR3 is TGTGCCAGCAGTTCTGATACAGGACTTACCCTGGTGGATACGCAGTATTTT.

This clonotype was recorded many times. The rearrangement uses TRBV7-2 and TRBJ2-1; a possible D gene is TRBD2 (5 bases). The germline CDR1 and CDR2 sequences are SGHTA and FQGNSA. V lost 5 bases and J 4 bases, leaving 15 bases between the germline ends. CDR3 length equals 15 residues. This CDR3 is CASSREATSYNEQFF. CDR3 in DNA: TGTGCCAGCAGCCGGGAAGCGACGTCATACAATGAGCAGTTCTTC.

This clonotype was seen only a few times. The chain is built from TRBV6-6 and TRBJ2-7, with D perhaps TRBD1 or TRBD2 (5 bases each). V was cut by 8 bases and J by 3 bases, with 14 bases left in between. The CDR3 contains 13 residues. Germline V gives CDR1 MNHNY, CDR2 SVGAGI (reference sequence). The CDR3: CASRDGSFYEQYF. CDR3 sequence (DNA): TGTGCCAGCCGGGACGGGTCCTTCTACGAGCAGTACTTC.

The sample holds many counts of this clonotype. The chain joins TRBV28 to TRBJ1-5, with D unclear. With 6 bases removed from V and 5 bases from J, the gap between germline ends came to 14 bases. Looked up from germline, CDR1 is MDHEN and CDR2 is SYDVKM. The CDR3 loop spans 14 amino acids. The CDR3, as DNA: TGTGCCAGCAGCCATGAATTGAGGGATCAGCCCCAGCATTTT. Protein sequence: CASSHELRDQPQHF.

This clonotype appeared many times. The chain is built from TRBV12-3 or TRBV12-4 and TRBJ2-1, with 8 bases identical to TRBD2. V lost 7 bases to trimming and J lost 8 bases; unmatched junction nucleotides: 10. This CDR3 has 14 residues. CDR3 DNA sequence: TGTGCCAGCACCCTTCGGGGGGGCCGGGATGAGCAGTTCTTC. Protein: CASTLRGGRDEQFF.

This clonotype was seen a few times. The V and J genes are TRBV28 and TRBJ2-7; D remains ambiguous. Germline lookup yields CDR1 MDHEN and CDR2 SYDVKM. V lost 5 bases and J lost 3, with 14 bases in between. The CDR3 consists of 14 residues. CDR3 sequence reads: CASSLTTDGYEQYV. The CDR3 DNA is TGTGCCAGCAGTCTAACCACGGACGGCTACGAGCAGTACGTC.

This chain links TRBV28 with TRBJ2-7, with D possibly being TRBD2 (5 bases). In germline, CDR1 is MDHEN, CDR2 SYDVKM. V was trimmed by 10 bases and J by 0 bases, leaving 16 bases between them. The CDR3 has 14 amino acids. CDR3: CATLKEDSSYEQYF. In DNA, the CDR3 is TGTGCCACCCTCAAGGAGGATAGCTCCTACGAGCAGTACTTC.

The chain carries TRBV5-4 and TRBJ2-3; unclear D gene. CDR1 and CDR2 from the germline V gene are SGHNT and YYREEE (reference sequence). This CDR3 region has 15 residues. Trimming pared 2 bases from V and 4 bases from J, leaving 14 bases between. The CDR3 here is CASSFRTEWADTQYF. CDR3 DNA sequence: TGTGCCAGCAGCTTTCGTACAGAATGGGCAGATACGCAGTATTTT. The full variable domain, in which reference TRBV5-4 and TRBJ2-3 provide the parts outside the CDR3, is ETGVTQSPTHLIKTRGQQVTLRCSSQSGHNTVSWYQQALGQGPQFIFQYYREEENGRGNFPPRFSGLQFPNYSSELNVNALELDDSALYLCASSFRTEWADTQYFGPGTRLTVL.

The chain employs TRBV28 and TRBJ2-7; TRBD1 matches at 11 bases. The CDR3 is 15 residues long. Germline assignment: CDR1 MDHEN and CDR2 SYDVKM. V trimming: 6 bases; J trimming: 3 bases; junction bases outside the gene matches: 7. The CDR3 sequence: CASSPVGTGGYEQYV. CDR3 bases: TGTGCCAGCAGCCCAGTCGGGACAGGGGGCTACGAGCAGTACGTC.

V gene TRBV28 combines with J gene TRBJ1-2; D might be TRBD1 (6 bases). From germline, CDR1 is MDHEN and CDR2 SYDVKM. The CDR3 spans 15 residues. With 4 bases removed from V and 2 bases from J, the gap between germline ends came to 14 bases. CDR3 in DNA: TGTGCCAGCAGTTCTACCTGGACAGACAACTATGGCTACACCTTC. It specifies CASSSTWTDNYGYTF.

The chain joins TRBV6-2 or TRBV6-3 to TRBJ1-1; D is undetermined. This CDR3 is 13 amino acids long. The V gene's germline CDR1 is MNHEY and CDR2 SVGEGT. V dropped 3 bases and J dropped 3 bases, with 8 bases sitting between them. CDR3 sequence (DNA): TGTGCCAGCAGTTATTTTGATTACACTGAAGCTTTCTTT. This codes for CASSYFDYTEAFF.

The CDR3, as DNA: TGTGCCACCCGACAGACCGGGGAGCTGTTTTTT. Translating gives CATRQTGELFF. This rearrangement joins TRBV2 to TRBJ2-2; tentatively, D is TRBD1 (5 bases). There are 11 residues in the CDR3. Germline CDR1 SNHLY, CDR2 FYNNEI. V was pared by 10 bases and J by 5 bases, with 8 bases between.

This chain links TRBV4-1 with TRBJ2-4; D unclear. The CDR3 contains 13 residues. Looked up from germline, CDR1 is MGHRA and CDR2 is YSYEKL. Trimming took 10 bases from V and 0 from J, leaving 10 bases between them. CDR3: CAISDGAKNIQYF. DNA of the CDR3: TGCGCCATATCGGACGGAGCCAAAAACATTCAGTACTTC.

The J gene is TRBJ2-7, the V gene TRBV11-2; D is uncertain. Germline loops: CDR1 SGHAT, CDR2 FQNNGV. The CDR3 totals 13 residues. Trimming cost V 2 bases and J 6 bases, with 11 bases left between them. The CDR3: CASSLWSPGEQYV. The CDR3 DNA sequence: TGTGCCAGCAGCTTATGGAGCCCGGGCGAGCAGTACGTC.

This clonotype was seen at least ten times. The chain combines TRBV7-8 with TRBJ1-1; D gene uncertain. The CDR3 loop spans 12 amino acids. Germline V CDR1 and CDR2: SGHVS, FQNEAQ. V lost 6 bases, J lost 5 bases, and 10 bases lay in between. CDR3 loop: CASRQGKTEAFF. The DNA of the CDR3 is TGTGCCAGCAGACAAGGGAAGACTGAAGCTTTCTTT.